What follows is one T cell receptor beta chain and its context. Antigen unknown. Assay: immunoSEQ multiplex PCR; the TCRdb copy retains only in-frame clones and omits some. The sample consists of 150,000 to 200,000 clones, approximately 78% of them appearing once. Germline-derived CDR1 and CDR2 are MGHDK and SYGVNS. V was trimmed by 4 bases and J by 4 bases, leaving 14 bases between them. The CDR3 length is 14 residues. Separate from the roughly 610-subject first cohort, the approximately 120-subject validation cohort was the one that the donors belonged to. The sample originates from a study of cytomegalovirus exposure and HLA in healthy donors. Study context: In a later analysis, the roughly 120 validation repertoires were reported to have used the same platform as the 600 to 800 first-cohort repertoires.

Study conclusions and caveats: Researchers counted 164 TCR beta chains as cytomegalovirus-associated. Specific recognition of CMV antigens was confirmed in vitro for a few chains (all CMV-associated).

The chain employs TRBV25-1 and TRBJ2-7, with D possibly matching TRBD1 (6 bases). The receptor comes from a woman aged 25-40 years in good health and CMV-seronegative. The sample consisted of PBMCs. CDR3 sequence reads: CASSGRWDTYEQYF. For the CDR3, the DNA is TGTGCCAGCAGTGGGAGATGGGACACTTACGAGCAGTACTTC.